Listed here are 29 T cell receptor beta chains from one sample, sequenced in a study of OX40 agonist ivuxolimab in advanced cancers. The protocol was immunoSEQ multiplex PCR, while the TCRdb copy is restricted to in-frame clones and leaves out a portion. The table has 77,000 or so clones, around 86% seen once. The starting material was CD4+ or CD8+ T cells sorted from blood, obtained in a trial of the OX40 agonist ivuxolimab. The receptors were gathered from an adult with an advanced solid tumor such as melanoma, head and neck, liver or kidney cancer.

V is TRBV7-2 and J is TRBJ2-3; no firm D call. Germline CDR1 reads SGHTA; CDR2 reads FQGNSA. V dropped 4 bases and J dropped 3 bases, with 8 bases sitting between them. CDR3 length equals 13 residues. CDR3 DNA sequence: TGTGCCAGCAGCTCGTTTAGGACAGATACGCAGTATTTT. Protein sequence: CASSSFRTDTQYF.

Of note for this clone: The sample holds other DNA sequences that translate to the same CDR3. The CDR3 bases are TGTGCCTGGAGTGTGATGAACACTGAAGCTTTCTTT. Residues: CAWSVMNTEAFF. The chain combines TRBV30 with TRBJ1-1; D not certain. The germline V gene encodes CDR1 GTSNPN and CDR2 SVGIG (reference sequence). Deletions cut 0 bases from V and 0 bases from J, with 2 bases between. The CDR3 loop spans 12 amino acids.

The V gene is TRBV2, the J gene TRBJ2-7; 7 bases fit TRBD2. The V gene end was trimmed by 8 bases and the J gene end by 2 bases; junction bases not matched to a gene: 6. This CDR3 spans 13 amino acids. Germline CDR1 SNHLY, CDR2 FYNNEI. This CDR3 is CASRGDRPYEQYF. CDR3 bases: TGTGCCAGCCGGGGGGACCGACCCTACGAGCAGTACTTC.

The chain carries TRBV10-3 and TRBJ1-1; TRBD1 might be the D (5 bases). The CDR3 spans 15 residues. V was pared by 6 bases and J by 4 bases, with 18 bases between. The germline V gene encodes CDR1 ENHRY and CDR2 SYGVKD. CDR3 DNA: TGTGCCATCAGAACGGGGACGGAAGGGATCACTGAAGCTTTCTTT. This sequence encodes CAIRTGTEGITEAFF.

J is TRBJ1-6 and V is TRBV30; D is uncertain. V lost 2 bases to trimming and J lost 10 bases, with 9 bases between them. Germline V gene data show CDR1 as GTSNPN and CDR2 as SVGIG (reference sequence). CDR3 length: 12 residues. The CDR3 coding sequence is TGTGCCTGGAGTAAAGTAGGATCACCCCTCCACTTT. It encodes CAWSKVGSPLHF.

The V gene is TRBV4-2, the J gene TRBJ1-2; 8 positions match TRBD1. Germline V gives CDR1 LGHNA, CDR2 YNFKEQ. The CDR3 contains 15 residues. The V and J ends lost 1 base and 6 bases, in that order; junction bases with no gene match: 7. This CDR3 is CASSQGTGPGDGYTF. CDR3 nucleotide sequence: TGTGCCAGCAGCCAAGGGACAGGGCCCGGGGATGGCTACACCTTC.

The sample holds one count of this clone. The J gene is TRBJ1-1, the V gene TRBV7-6, with D unresolved. This CDR3 region has 15 residues. Germline V gene lookup returns CDR1 SGHVS and CDR2 FNYEAQ. V lost 2 bases to trimming and J lost 8 bases, with 18 bases between them. The DNA for the CDR3 is TGTGCCAGCAGCTTATTGGCCGGAACCGGGGAGGAAGCTTTCTTT. Translated: CASSLLAGTGEEAFF.

V is TRBV27 and J is TRBJ2-2; D not certain. The CDR3 has 11 residues. The germline gives CDR1 MNHEY, CDR2 SMNVEV (reference sequence). V lost 3 bases and J lost 7, with 3 bases in between. The CDR3 reads CASSFHGELFF. The CDR3 DNA reads TGTGCCAGCAGTTTCCACGGGGAGCTGTTTTTT.

This chain uses TRBV7-9 with TRBJ2-1, with 10 bases matching TRBD2. The germline gives CDR1 SEHNR, CDR2 FQNEAQ (reference sequence). This CDR3 is built from 14 residues. Losses at the gene ends were 3 bases for V and 6 bases for J; bases not matched to a gene: 2. CDR3 sequence: CASSLASGSNEQFF. DNA of the CDR3: TGTGCCAGCAGCTTGGCTAGCGGGAGCAATGAGCAGTTCTTC.

The rearrangement links TRBV7-8 to TRBJ2-1; 11 bases align to TRBD2. This CDR3 spans 14 amino acids. CDR1 is SGHVS, CDR2 FQNEAQ, per germline. Trimming cost V 3 bases and J 9 bases; bases outside gene matches: 4. This chain's CDR3 is CASSFQGLAGEQFF. As DNA, the CDR3 is TGTGCCAGCAGCTTCCAAGGACTAGCGGGTGAGCAGTTCTTC.

A single count supports this clone. The chain combines TRBV19 with TRBJ2-3, with D perhaps assigned TRBD1 or TRBD2 (6 bases each). Germline CDR1 is LNHDA and CDR2 is SQIVND (reference sequence). V was shortened by 2 bases and J by 6 bases, with 12 bases between the two germline ends. The CDR3 covers 14 residues. CDR3 in amino acids: CASSIRGAPDTQYF. The CDR3 coding sequence is TGTGCCAGTAGTATAAGGGGGGCGCCGGATACGCAGTATTTT.

The chain links TRBV6-5 to TRBJ2-5, with D tentatively TRBD1 (5 bases). CDR1 MNHEY and CDR2 SVGAGI come from the germline V gene. The CDR3 length is 14 residues. The ends were cut back, 2 bases at V and 5 bases at J, with 12 bases in the middle. The chain's CDR3 is CASSYQGGGETQYF. In nucleotides, the CDR3 is TGTGCCAGCAGTTACCAGGGCGGCGGTGAGACCCAGTACTTC.

This chain joins TRBV30 and TRBJ1-4; D remains unclear. This CDR3 contains 11 residues. V was pared by 1 base and J by 10 bases, with 7 bases between. Germline V gene data show CDR1 as GTSNPN and CDR2 as SVGIG (reference sequence). The CDR3 protein is CAWSAPRKLFF. CDR3 in DNA: TGTGCCTGGAGTGCCCCGCGAAAACTGTTTTTT. Full variable domain (remainder filled in from reference TRBV30 and TRBJ1-4): SQTIHQWPATLVQPVGSPLSLECTVEGTSNPNLYWYRQAAGRGLQLLFYSVGIGQISSEVPQNLSASRPQDRQFILSSKKLLLSDSGFYLCAWSAPRKLFFGSGTQLSVL.

The chain employs TRBV18 and TRBJ1-1; no firm D call. CDR3 size: 13 residues. V was shortened by 2 bases and J by 1 base, with 5 bases between the two germline ends. Per germline, CDR1 KGHSH and CDR2 LQKENI. The CDR3 spells CASSPNGNTEAFF. The CDR3 DNA reads as TGTGCCAGCTCACCAAACGGGAACACTGAAGCTTTCTTT.

This rearrangement joins TRBV5-1 to TRBJ2-7; TRBD2 agrees at 7 bases. Germline CDR1 reads SGHRS; CDR2 reads YFSETQ. The CDR3 runs to 14 residues. Trimming cost V 3 bases and J 6 bases; bases outside gene matches: 9. CDR3 nucleotides: TGCGCCAGCAGCTGGGGGGGACTATCCGGCGAGCAGTACTTC. It codes for CASSWGGLSGEQYF.

The chain carries TRBV12-5 and TRBJ2-4, with 12 nucleotides matching TRBD2. With 6 bases clipped from V and 7 bases from J, the junction kept 4 bases outside the gene matches. This CDR3 has 14 residues. Germline V gene sequence: CDR1 LGHNT, CDR2 FRNRAP. The CDR3 loop is CASGPGLAGNIQYF. The CDR3 coding sequence is TGTGCTAGTGGCCCCGGACTAGCGGGGAACATTCAGTACTTC.

The chain has TRBV19 and TRBJ2-2; 7 bases match TRBD1. Trimming took 3 bases from V and 0 from J; bases not matched to a gene: 4. The CDR3 has 16 amino acids. Germline V gene sequence: CDR1 LNHDA, CDR2 SQIVND (reference sequence). Written as DNA, the CDR3 is TGTGCCAGTAGTATGGGACAGCACTCGAACACCGGGGAGCTGTTTTTT. Its translation: CASSMGQHSNTGELFF.

V is TRBV5-4 and J is TRBJ2-5; the match to TRBD1 covers 11 bases. Trimming cost V 2 bases and J 4 bases; bases outside gene matches: 7. The V gene's germline CDR1 is SGHNT and CDR2 YYREEE (reference sequence). The CDR3 length is 16 residues. CDR3 sequence: CASSLRTGGYGETQYF. CDR3 coding DNA: TGTGCCAGCAGCTTAAGGACAGGGGGCTATGGAGAGACCCAGTACTTC.

The chain uses TRBV6-1 and TRBJ2-5, with no clear D. This CDR3 is 14 amino acids long. CDR1 and CDR2 from the germline V gene are MNHNS and SASEGT. Trimming took 8 bases from V and 4 from J, leaving 17 bases between them. The CDR3 sequence: CASRPPTLRETQYF. In DNA form, the CDR3 reads TGTGCCAGCCGACCTCCTACCCTTAGAGAGACCCAGTACTTC.

This chain joins TRBV2 and TRBJ2-2; tentatively, D is TRBD1 (6 bases). Germline loops: CDR1 SNHLY, CDR2 FYNNEI. The germline V and J ends were trimmed by 6 bases and 2 bases, with 10 bases remaining between them. CDR3 size: 14 residues. CDR3 nucleotides: TGTGCCAGCAGCCGGACAGCCAACACCGGGGAGCTGTTTTTT. It yields the protein CASSRTANTGELFF.

This clone was detected once. The chain joins TRBV30 to TRBJ2-3; tentative D call: TRBD2 (5 bases). V shed 1 base and J shed 6 bases, with 5 bases lying between them. In germline, CDR1 is GTSNPN, CDR2 SVGIG (reference sequence). The CDR3 length is 11 residues. The CDR3 DNA reads as TGTGCCTGGAGTGGAGGGGATACGCAGTATTTT. This gives the protein CAWSGGDTQYF.

The sample holds one count of this clone. The chain is built from TRBV5-1 and TRBJ2-2; TRBD2 might be the D (6 bases). This CDR3 spans 13 amino acids. The V gene lost 5 bases and the J gene lost 6 bases, with 11 bases spanning the gap. CDR1 and CDR2 (germline): SGHRS, YFSETQ. CDR3: CASREGESGELFF. The CDR3 nucleotides are TGCGCCAGCAGGGAGGGAGAATCCGGGGAGCTGTTTTTT. Supplemented by reference TRBV5-1 and TRBJ2-2, the full variable domain reads KAGVTQTPRYLIKTRGQQVTLSCSPISGHRSVSWYQQTPGQGLQFLFEYFSETQRNKGNFPGRFSGRQFSNSRSEMNVSTLELGDSALYLCASREGESGELFFGEGSRLTVL.

The chain employs TRBV5-1 and TRBJ1-5; TRBD1 might be the D (6 bases). V dropped 3 bases and J dropped 2 bases, with 6 bases sitting between them. Germline V lookup: CDR1 SGHRS, CDR2 YFSETQ. The CDR3 contains 13 residues. CDR3 residues: CASSWTGNQPQHF. CDR3 nucleotide sequence: TGCGCCAGCAGCTGGACAGGCAATCAGCCCCAGCATTTT.

The V call is TRBV9, the J call TRBJ1-4; TRBD1 matches at 7 bases. The V and J ends lost 4 bases and 5 bases, in that order; junction bases with no gene match: 5. This CDR3 spans 14 amino acids. The V gene's germline CDR1 is SGDLS and CDR2 YYNGEE. CDR3 in DNA: TGTGCCAGCAGCCGCCCAGGGGGAAATGAAAAACTGTTTTTT. It encodes CASSRPGGNEKLFF.

This clone was counted only a few times. Other nucleotide sequences in the sample specify the same CDR3. The chain uses TRBV4-3 and TRBJ1-1; D gene unclear. CDR1 is LGHNA, CDR2 YSLEER, per germline. The CDR3 covers 13 residues. V was clipped by 0 bases and J by 2 bases, with 4 bases between them. The CDR3: CASSQDLNTEAFF. The DNA of the CDR3 is TGCGCCAGCAGCCAAGATCTAAACACTGAAGCTTTCTTT.

J is TRBJ1-3 and V is TRBV5-4; D unclear. Trimming took 1 base from V and 1 from J, leaving 6 bases between them. This CDR3 contains 14 residues. Germline assignment: CDR1 SGHNT and CDR2 YYREEE (reference sequence). Here the CDR3 DNA reads TGTGCCAGCAGCTTGTTTGGGTCTGGAAACACCATATATTTT. Translated: CASSLFGSGNTIYF.

This chain links TRBV30 with TRBJ2-7; D might be TRBD1 (6 bases). Trimming cost V 2 bases and J 4 bases, with 12 bases left between them. This CDR3 is 13 amino acids long. Germline V CDR1 and CDR2: GTSNPN, SVGIG (reference sequence). The CDR3 region has the DNA TGTGCCTGGAGTTTCAACAGGGCATACGAGCAGTACTTC. Translated: CAWSFNRAYEQYF.

In regard to this clone: This CDR3 is also generated by other DNA sequences in the sample. The chain carries TRBV6-6 and TRBJ2-2; no firm D call. Germline V gives CDR1 MNHNY, CDR2 SVGAGI (reference sequence). The CDR3 covers 12 residues. The germline V and J ends were trimmed by 4 bases and 5 bases, with 5 bases remaining between them. The CDR3 sequence: CASSFGTGELFF. The CDR3 DNA follows: TGTGCCAGCAGTTTTGGGACCGGGGAGCTGTTTTTT.

The V gene is TRBV2, the J gene TRBJ1-3, with TRBD1 matching 10 bases. The junction had 3 bases not matched to a gene; V was cut back by 6 bases and J by 1 base. This CDR3 is 15 amino acids long. The germline gives CDR1 SNHLY, CDR2 FYNNEI. The CDR3 loop is CASSRDRGSGNTIYF. The CDR3, as DNA: TGTGCCAGCAGCCGGGACAGGGGATCTGGAAACACCATATATTTT.